A single sample is the source of the 30 T cell receptor beta chains below, sequenced in a study of T cell clones after liver transplantation. Profiled with immunoSEQ multiplex PCR; TCRdb holds only in-frame clones, not every one. The sample has approximately 50,000 clones, 65% to 80% seen once. Sequences were derived from CD4+ T cells from blood, sampled more than 53 months after liver transplant. The source of these receptors is a human patient who received a liver transplant. A share of the T cells may be of graft donor origin.

This chain links TRBV7-2 with TRBJ1-2; the match to TRBD1 covers 7 bases. Germline CDR1 is SGHTA and CDR2 is FQGNSA. Unmatched junction bases numbered 7, after V lost 4 bases and J lost 5 bases. The CDR3 length is 14 residues. The CDR3 DNA is TGTGCCAGCAGCTCCTCCGGGACAGCATATGGCTACACCTTC. Its translation: CASSSSGTAYGYTF. The variable domain in full, with the rest retrieved from reference TRBV7-2 and TRBJ1-2, is GAGVSQSPSNKVTEKGKDVELRCDPISGHTALYWYRQSLGQGLEFLIYFQGNSAPDKSGLPSDRFSAERTGGSVSTLTIQRTQQEDSAVYLCASSSSGTAYGYTFGSGTRLTVV.

This sequence joins TRBV6-5 and TRBJ1-5; no definite D call. Trimming took 6 bases from V and 7 from J, leaving 16 bases between them. Germline loops: CDR1 MNHEY, CDR2 SVGAGI. This CDR3 spans 14 amino acids. The CDR3 loop reads CASRGPGDHQPQHF. The CDR3 DNA reads TGTGCCAGCAGGGGCCCCGGGGATCACCAGCCCCAGCATTTT.

In its sample, this clone was seen once. The chain joins TRBV19 to TRBJ2-2; 10 bases fit TRBD2. The V segment lost 5 bases and the J segment 6 bases; nucleotides outside the gene matches: 12. Germline loops: CDR1 LNHDA, CDR2 SQIVND (reference sequence). The length of the CDR3 is 17 residues. The CDR3 DNA follows: TGTGCCAGTAGTTGGGCTAGCGGGGGCCCGGGGGCCGGGGAGCTGTTTTTT. It codes for CASSWASGGPGAGELFF.

This sequence joins TRBV5-4 and TRBJ2-2, with TRBD2 as a possible D gene (6 bases). With 3 bases removed from V and 6 bases from J, the gap between germline ends came to 12 bases. This CDR3 spans 14 amino acids. Looked up from germline, CDR1 is SGHNT and CDR2 is YYREEE (reference sequence). Here the CDR3 reads CASSSITGAGELFF. The CDR3 nucleotides read TGTGCCAGCAGCTCAATAACGGGGGCCGGGGAGCTGTTTTTT. The full variable domain, completed using reference TRBV5-4 and TRBJ2-2, is ETGVTQSPTHLIKTRGQQVTLRCSSQSGHNTVSWYQQALGQGPQFIFQYYREEENGRGNFPPRFSGLQFPNYSSELNVNALELDDSALYLCASSSITGAGELFFGEGSRLTVL.

This chain joins TRBV15 and TRBJ1-5; D is perhaps TRBD1 (6 bases). This CDR3 region has 14 residues. Germline V gene data show CDR1 as LNHNV and CDR2 as YYDKDF (reference sequence). Trimming cost V 2 bases and J 3 bases, with 8 bases left between them. The CDR3 DNA reads as TGTGCCACCAGCAGACAGGGGAACAATCAGCCCCAGCATTTT. Protein product: CATSRQGNNQPQHF.

The gene calls are TRBV6-6 and TRBJ1-5, with TRBD1 matching over 7 bases. Germline CDR1 and CDR2: MNHNY and SVGAGI (reference sequence). V lost 6 bases, J lost 3 bases, and 5 bases stayed unmatched. CDR3 length: 14 residues. CDR3 sequence reads: CASRLGQANQPQHF. The CDR3 coding sequence is TGTGCCAGCAGATTAGGACAGGCCAATCAGCCCCAGCATTTT.

This chain joins TRBV6-1 and TRBJ1-1; the D gene is possibly TRBD1 (5 bases). Trimming removed 6 bases from V and 3 bases from J, with 17 bases in between. Germline-derived CDR1 and CDR2 are MNHNS and SASEGT. The CDR3 spans 15 residues. In DNA, the CDR3 is TGTGCCAGCAGCCCCGGGTGGGGCAGGGACACTGAAGCTTTCTTT. This encodes CASSPGWGRDTEAFF.

The V call is TRBV29-1, the J call TRBJ1-1; TRBD1 agrees at 7 bases. This CDR3 has 13 amino acids. V trimming: 5 bases; J trimming: 5 bases; junction bases outside the gene matches: 8. Germline CDR1 is SQVTM and CDR2 is ANQGSEA. The CDR3 nucleotides are TGCAGCGTTCAGGGGGGGCAAGGGACTGAAGCTTTCTTT. This sequence encodes CSVQGGQGTEAFF.

The chain carries TRBV6-6 and TRBJ2-7, with D possibly matching TRBD2 (6 bases). The CDR3 length is 13 residues. Germline V CDR1 and CDR2: MNHNY, SVGAGI (reference sequence). V was trimmed by 3 bases and J by 7 bases, leaving 13 bases between them. CDR3 amino acids: CASSYLVGGEQYF. The CDR3 nucleotides read TGTGCCAGCAGTTATTTAGTCGGGGGAGAGCAGTACTTC.

The chain joins TRBV9 to TRBJ2-5; TRBD2 might be the D (5 bases). Trimming took off 5 bases at V and 4 bases at J, with 12 bases between the two ends. The CDR3 runs 13 residues. CDR1 and CDR2 (germline): SGDLS, YYNGEE. In nucleotides, the CDR3 is TGTGCCAGCAGTAACGGGGTAGGAGAGACCCAGTACTTC. Amino acid sequence: CASSNGVGETQYF.

The chain couples TRBV30 to TRBJ2-3, with D tentatively TRBD1 (6 bases). This CDR3 is built from 15 residues. V was shortened by 5 bases and J by 2 bases, with 17 bases between the two germline ends. Germline CDR1 and CDR2: GTSNPN and SVGIG (reference sequence). CDR3 sequence reads: CAWGSQQGPTDTQYF. Written as DNA, the CDR3 is TGTGCCTGGGGAAGTCAACAGGGACCCACAGATACGCAGTATTTT.

The gene calls are TRBV27 and TRBJ1-4; TRBD1 might be the D (5 bases). Germline V gives CDR1 MNHEY, CDR2 SMNVEV (reference sequence). V gave up 2 bases and J gave up 8 bases, with 12 bases separating them. The CDR3 covers 14 residues. The CDR3 loop reads CASSLQGIGEKLFF. The DNA of the CDR3 is TGTGCCAGCAGTTTACAGGGAATCGGGGAAAAACTGTTTTTT. The entire variable domain, with the rest obtained from reference TRBV27 and TRBJ1-4, is as follows: EAQVTQNPRYLITVTGKKLTVTCSQNMNHEYMSWYRQDPGLGLRQIYYSMNVEVTDKGDVPEGYKVSRKEKRNFPLILESPSPNQTSLYFCASSLQGIGEKLFFGSGTQLSVL.

This clone was observed a handful of times. J is TRBJ2-7 and V is TRBV7-3; D gene unclear. The length of the CDR3 is 12 residues. Germline CDR1 SGHTA, CDR2 FQGTGA. V was trimmed by 8 bases and J by 3 bases, leaving 11 bases between them. The CDR3 here is CASPDGFYEQYF. The CDR3 DNA sequence: TGTGCCAGCCCGGACGGTTTCTACGAGCAGTACTTC.

This clone was seen a handful of times. V is TRBV7-2 and J is TRBJ2-1; D unclear. V lost 3 bases and J 0 bases, leaving 18 bases between the germline ends. The CDR3 runs 18 residues. Germline-derived CDR1 and CDR2 are SGHTA and FQGNSA. The CDR3 spells CASSFYADYRSSYNEQFF. CDR3 nucleotides: TGTGCCAGCAGCTTCTACGCCGATTATAGGAGCTCCTACAATGAGCAGTTCTTC.

The rearrangement joins TRBV6-5 to TRBJ1-1; TRBD1 agrees at 8 bases. CDR1 and CDR2 from the germline V gene are MNHEY and SVGAGI. J was trimmed by 5 bases and V by 4 bases; bases with no gene match: 12. There are 16 residues in the CDR3. CDR3 region: CASSLQPQGAGTEAFF. DNA of the CDR3: TGTGCCAGCAGTTTACAACCCCAGGGGGCAGGGACTGAAGCTTTCTTT.

This clone has only a few counts. The chain recombines TRBV30 with TRBJ1-2, with unresolved D. The germline gives CDR1 GTSNPN, CDR2 SVGIG (reference sequence). With 6 bases removed from V and 6 bases from J, the gap between germline ends came to 17 bases. This CDR3 contains 13 residues. The CDR3 sequence: CACPTKRRDGYTF. The CDR3 DNA sequence: TGTGCCTGTCCGACCAAGCGGAGGGATGGCTACACCTTC. Using reference TRBV30 and TRBJ1-2 for the parts outside the CDR3, the full variable domain is SQTIHQWPATLVQPVGSPLSLECTVEGTSNPNLYWYRQAAGRGLQLLFYSVGIGQISSEVPQNLSASRPQDRQFILSSKKLLLSDSGFYLCACPTKRRDGYTFGSGTRLTVV.

V is TRBV4-2 and J is TRBJ1-2; no firm D call. The ends were cut back, 0 bases at V and 1 base at J, with 12 bases in the middle. This CDR3 has 16 amino acids. CDR1 is LGHNA and CDR2 is YNFKEQ in the germline V gene. The CDR3: CASSQEYGYFNYGYTF. DNA of the CDR3: TGTGCCAGCAGCCAAGAGTACGGATATTTTAACTATGGCTACACCTTC.

This chain connects TRBV7-2 to TRBJ2-3, with 13 bases matching TRBD2. The germline V gene encodes CDR1 SGHTA and CDR2 FQGNSA. Germline trimming cut 4 bases from V and 3 bases from J; bases unmatched to any gene: 7. The CDR3 is 17 residues long. CDR3 sequence (DNA): TGTGCCAGCAGCTCCCGACTAGCGGGGGGTATAACAGATACGCAGTATTTT. This gives the protein CASSSRLAGGITDTQYF.

The V call is TRBV7-9, the J call TRBJ1-1; tentative D call: TRBD1 (5 bases). The ends were cut back, 5 bases at V and 7 bases at J, with 11 bases in the middle. The CDR3 is 12 residues long. Per the germline V gene, CDR1 is SEHNR and CDR2 is FQNEAQ (reference sequence). CDR3 protein: CASSRQSYEAFF. The CDR3 DNA sequence: TGTGCCAGCAGCCGACAGAGCTATGAAGCTTTCTTT. Full variable domain (rest looked up from reference TRBV7-9 and TRBJ1-1): DTGVSQNPRHKITKRGQNVTFRCDPISEHNRLYWYRQTLGQGPEFLTYFQNEAQLEKSRLLSDRFSAERPKGSFSTLEIQRTEQGDSAMYLCASSRQSYEAFFGQGTRLTVV.

This clone has more than one count but fewer than ten. The genes are TRBV7-8 and TRBJ1-4; D might be TRBD1 (6 bases). Between the trimmed V and J ends, which lost 1 base and 8 bases, there was a span of 14 bases. The length of the CDR3 is 15 residues. The germline gives CDR1 SGHVS, CDR2 FQNEAQ. CDR3 nucleotides: TGTGCCAGCAGCTTAGGTCGGACAGTGGAGGAAAAACTGTTTTTT. It is translated as CASSLGRTVEEKLFF.

The CDR3 nucleotides are TGTGCCAGCGGGTGGAGAGGGGATTCACCCCTCCACTTT. It is translated as CASGWRGDSPLHF. This rearrangement joins TRBV5-4 to TRBJ1-6; D possibly corresponds to TRBD1 (5 bases). Trimming stripped 7 bases from V and 8 bases from J, with 13 bases between. From germline, CDR1 is SGHNT and CDR2 YYREEE (reference sequence). The CDR3 runs 13 residues.

The chain carries TRBV10-1 and TRBJ2-3; TRBD2 matches at 8 bases. Trimming at V came to 7 bases and at J to 4 bases, leaving 7 bases not matched to a gene. CDR3 length: 14 amino acids. The germline V gene has CDR1 WNHNN and CDR2 SYGVQD (reference sequence). The CDR3 DNA sequence: TGCGCCAGCAATGACGGGGGGGCCGCAGATACGCAGTATTTT. It codes for CASNDGGAADTQYF.

The J gene is TRBJ2-7, the V gene TRBV28; no clear D gene. The CDR3 runs 13 residues. Germline CDR1 reads MDHEN; CDR2 reads SYDVKM. The ends were cut back, 5 bases at V and 4 bases at J, with 12 bases in the middle. The chain's CDR3 is CASSPAHLYEQYF. The CDR3 DNA reads TGTGCCAGCAGTCCGGCTCACTTGTACGAGCAGTACTTC.

The rearrangement joins TRBV6-1 to TRBJ1-1, with no clear D. The V and J ends lost 2 bases and 1 base respectively, with 5 bases between them. The CDR3 has 13 residues. Germline assignment: CDR1 MNHNS and CDR2 SASEGT. The CDR3 bases are TGTGCCAGCAGTGAAAACAGGAACACTGAAGCTTTCTTT. Protein product: CASSENRNTEAFF.

The J gene is TRBJ2-7, the V gene TRBV7-2; D is possibly TRBD1 (6 bases). V was cut by 2 bases and J by 6 bases, with 8 bases left in between. The CDR3 spans 12 residues. CDR1 is SGHTA and CDR2 is FQGNSA in the germline V gene. CDR3 residues: CASSLSGAEQYF. CDR3 coding DNA: TGTGCCAGCAGCTTATCAGGGGCCGAGCAGTACTTC.

In this sample, this clone turned up many times. The chain is built from TRBV30 and TRBJ2-7; D is possibly TRBD1 (5 bases). Per germline, CDR1 GTSNPN and CDR2 SVGIG (reference sequence). The germline V and J ends were trimmed by 3 bases and 2 bases, with 26 bases remaining between them. The CDR3 is 18 amino acids. The CDR3 loop is CAWSRLRGLAGITYEQYF. The CDR3 DNA reads TGTGCCTGGAGCCGTCTTCGAGGCCTGGCAGGGATAACCTACGAGCAGTACTTC. Combining the CDR3 with reference TRBV30 and TRBJ2-7 gives the whole variable domain SQTIHQWPATLVQPVGSPLSLECTVEGTSNPNLYWYRQAAGRGLQLLFYSVGIGQISSEVPQNLSASRPQDRQFILSSKKLLLSDSGFYLCAWSRLRGLAGITYEQYFGPGTRLTVT.

The chain has TRBV27 and TRBJ2-3; possibly TRBD2 for D (6 bases). CDR1 MNHEY and CDR2 SMNVEV come from the germline V gene (reference sequence). This CDR3 contains 17 residues. Between the trimmed V and J ends, which lost 4 bases and 1 base, there was a span of 18 bases. Here the CDR3 reads CASSSLEERARTDTQYF. The CDR3 nucleotides read TGTGCCAGCAGTTCCCTCGAGGAGCGGGCCCGCACAGATACGCAGTATTTT.

This chain connects TRBV19 to TRBJ1-4, with D hard to call. Looked up from germline, CDR1 is LNHDA and CDR2 is SQIVND (reference sequence). The CDR3 length is 15 residues. Trimming shortened V by 3 bases and J by 0 bases, and 8 bases separated the two germline ends. The DNA for the CDR3 is TGTGCCAGTAGTATCTCCGGTACAACTAATGAAAAACTGTTTTTT. Amino acid sequence: CASSISGTTNEKLFF.

This sequence joins TRBV6-6 and TRBJ1-6; tentative D call: TRBD1 (6 bases). CDR1 and CDR2 from the germline V gene are MNHNY and SVGAGI (reference sequence). V was shortened by 5 bases and J by 8 bases, with 16 bases between the two germline ends. The CDR3 is 15 residues long. CDR3 residues: CASSPRGRGHSPLHF. The DNA of the CDR3 is TGTGCCAGCAGTCCCCGTGGCAGGGGACATTCACCCCTCCACTTT.

The genes are TRBV27 and TRBJ2-7; D ambiguous. The CDR3 consists of 13 residues. From germline, CDR1 is MNHEY and CDR2 SMNVEV (reference sequence). V was trimmed by 4 bases and J by 9 bases, leaving 16 bases between them. The CDR3 sequence is CASSYRVLDGQYF. CDR3 coding DNA: TGTGCCAGCAGTTACCGGGTCCTGGATGGGCAGTACTTC.